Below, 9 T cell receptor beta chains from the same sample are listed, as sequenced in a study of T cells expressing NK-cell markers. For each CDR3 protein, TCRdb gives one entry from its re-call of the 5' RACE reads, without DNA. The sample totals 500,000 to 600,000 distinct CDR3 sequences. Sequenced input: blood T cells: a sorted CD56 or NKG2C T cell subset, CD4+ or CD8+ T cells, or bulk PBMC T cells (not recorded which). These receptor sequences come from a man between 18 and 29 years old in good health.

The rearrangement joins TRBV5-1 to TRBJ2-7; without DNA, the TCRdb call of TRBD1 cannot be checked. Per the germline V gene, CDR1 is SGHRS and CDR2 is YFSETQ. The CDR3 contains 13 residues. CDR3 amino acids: CASPDRDLYEQYF.

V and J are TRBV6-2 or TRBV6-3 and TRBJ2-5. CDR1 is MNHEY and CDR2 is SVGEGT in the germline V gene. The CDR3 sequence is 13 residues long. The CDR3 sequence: CASSYSGMETQYF.

CDR3 sequence: CASSYLGGGDNEQFF. This chain links TRBV5-6 with TRBJ2-1; TCRdb's D gene call, TRBD2, goes unchecked for lack of DNA. Germline values: CDR1 SGHDT, CDR2 YYEEEE. This CDR3 comprises 15 residues.

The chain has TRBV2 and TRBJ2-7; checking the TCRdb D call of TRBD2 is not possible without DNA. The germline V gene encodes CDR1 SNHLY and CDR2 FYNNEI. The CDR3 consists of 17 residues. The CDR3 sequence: CASSDGLAGAGSYEQYF.

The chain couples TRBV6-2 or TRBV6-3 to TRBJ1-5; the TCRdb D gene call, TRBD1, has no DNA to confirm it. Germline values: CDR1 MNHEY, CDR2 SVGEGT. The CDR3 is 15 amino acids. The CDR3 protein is CASSPDRGFHQPQHF.

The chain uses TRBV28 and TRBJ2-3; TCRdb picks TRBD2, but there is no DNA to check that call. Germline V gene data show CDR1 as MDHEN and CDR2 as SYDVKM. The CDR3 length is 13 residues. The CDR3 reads CASSPTSARFQYF.

The CDR3 here is CATSSGSYNEQFF. The gene calls are TRBV24-1 and TRBJ2-1. Germline values: CDR1 KGHDR, CDR2 SFDVKD. This CDR3 is built from 13 residues.

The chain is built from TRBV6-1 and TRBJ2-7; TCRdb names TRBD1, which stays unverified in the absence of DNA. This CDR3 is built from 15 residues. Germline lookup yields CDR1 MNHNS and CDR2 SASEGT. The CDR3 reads CASSPGTVSSYEQYF.

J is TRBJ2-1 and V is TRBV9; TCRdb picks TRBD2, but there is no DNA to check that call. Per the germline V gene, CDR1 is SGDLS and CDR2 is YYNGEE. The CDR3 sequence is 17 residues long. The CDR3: CASRGVLAESSYNEQFF. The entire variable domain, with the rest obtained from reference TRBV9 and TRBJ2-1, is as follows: DSGVTQTPKHLITATGQRVTLRCSPRSGDLSVYWYQQSLDQGLQFLIQYYNGEERAKGNILERFSAQQFPDLHSELNLSSLELGDSALYFCASRGVLAESSYNEQFFGPGTRLTVL.